This entry lists 6 T cell receptor beta chains sequenced from one sample in a study of shared clonotypes between healthy human individuals (dated by TCRdb to the early 2020s). CD8 naive samples consisted of CD45RO-negative cells that were positively selected for CCR7, yielding a CD45RA+CCR7+ population without TemRA cells. Library creation used the immunoSEQ multiplex PCR assay. The table was pulled from immuneACCESS by TCRdb, which kept in-frame rearrangements only. Such tables lose some clones; where checked, under half of the loss comes from unresolved V genes, and the rest has no known cause. In this sample the table shows around 2,000,000 clones, 85% to 95% of which occur a single time. The ten biggest clones cover more than 0.9% of the sample. The specimen sequenced was naive CD8+ T cells sorted from blood. Per the publication, the cell subset or site label means: CD45RA+CCR7+. These receptor sequences come from a man aged 18-30 years in good health.

This rearrangement joins TRBV6-1 to TRBJ1-3; no clear D. Trimming removed 3 bases at V and 4 bases at J, with 13 bases between. The CDR3 has 15 amino acids. The germline V gene has CDR1 MNHNS and CDR2 SASEGT. The DNA of the CDR3 is TGTGCCAGCAGTGAGAAAGACCTAGCGGGAAACACCATATATTTT. Translation gives CASSEKDLAGNTIYF.

The chain joins TRBV6-5 to TRBJ1-2; D unclear. V was trimmed by 0 bases and J by 2 bases, leaving 10 bases between them. The length of the CDR3 is 15 residues. Germline CDR1 reads MNHEY; CDR2 reads SVGAGI. CDR3 DNA: TGTGCCAGCAGTTACTCTAGGGCCGAGAACTATGGCTACACCTTC. Amino acids: CASSYSRAENYGYTF.

The gene calls are TRBV7-2 and TRBJ2-1; D remains ambiguous. Per germline, CDR1 SGHTA and CDR2 FQGNSA. The CDR3 extends over 17 amino acids. Trimming removed 5 bases from V and 0 bases from J, with 17 bases in between. The CDR3 loop is CASSLWAGESSYNEQFF. In DNA form, the CDR3 reads TGTGCCAGCAGCCTTTGGGCCGGAGAGAGCTCCTACAATGAGCAGTTCTTC.

This chain links TRBV6-6 with TRBJ1-1, with D possibly matching TRBD1 (5 bases). Trimming removed 7 bases from V and 4 bases from J, with 10 bases in between. Germline V gene sequence: CDR1 MNHNY, CDR2 SVGAGI (reference sequence). The CDR3 loop spans 12 amino acids. For the CDR3, the DNA is TGTGCCAGCATTGGGGGGGGCACTGAAGCTTTCTTT. Translated: CASIGGGTEAFF.

This chain links TRBV6-4 with TRBJ1-2; a weak D match, TRBD1 (5 bases). The germline V gene encodes CDR1 MRHNA and CDR2 SNTAGT. V was trimmed by 8 bases and J by 4 bases, leaving 11 bases between them. The CDR3 contains 12 residues. The CDR3 bases are TGTGCCAGCGGGGACGGCCCCTATGGCTACACCTTC. It encodes CASGDGPYGYTF.

This chain uses TRBV6-5 with TRBJ1-1, with 8 bases matching TRBD1. J lost 1 base, V lost 6 bases, and 7 bases had no gene match. The CDR3 is 15 residues long. Germline V gene data show CDR1 as MNHEY and CDR2 as SVGAGI. The CDR3 reads CASSDADRANTEAFF. CDR3 coding DNA: TGTGCCAGCAGCGACGCGGACAGGGCGAACACTGAAGCTTTCTTT.